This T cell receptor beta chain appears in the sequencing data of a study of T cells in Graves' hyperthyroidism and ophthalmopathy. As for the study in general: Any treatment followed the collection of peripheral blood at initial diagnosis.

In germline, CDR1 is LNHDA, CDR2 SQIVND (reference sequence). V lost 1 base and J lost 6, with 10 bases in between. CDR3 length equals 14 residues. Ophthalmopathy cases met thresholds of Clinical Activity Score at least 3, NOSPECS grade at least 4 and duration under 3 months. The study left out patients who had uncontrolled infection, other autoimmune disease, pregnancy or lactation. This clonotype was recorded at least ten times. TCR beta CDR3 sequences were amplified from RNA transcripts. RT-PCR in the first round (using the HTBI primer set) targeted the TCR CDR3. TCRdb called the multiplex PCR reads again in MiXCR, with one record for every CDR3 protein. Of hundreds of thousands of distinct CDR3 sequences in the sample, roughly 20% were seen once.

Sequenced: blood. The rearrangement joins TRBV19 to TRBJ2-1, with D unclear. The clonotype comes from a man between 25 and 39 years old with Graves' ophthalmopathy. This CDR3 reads CASSIGTRANEQFF. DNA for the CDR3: TGTGCCAGTAGTATAGGGACCCGGGCCAATGAGCAGTTCTTC.